Listed below are T cell receptor beta chains from one sample, sequenced in a study of OX40 agonist ivuxolimab in advanced cancers. Sequenced by immunoSEQ multiplex PCR; TCRdb stores in-frame clones only, minus some. The table records approximately 90,000 clones, around 88% of them present only once. The source was CD4+ or CD8+ T cells sorted from blood, collected in a trial of the OX40 agonist ivuxolimab. The receptor set was obtained from an adult with an advanced solid tumor such as melanoma, head and neck, liver or kidney cancer. Both conserved end residues are part of each CDR3. The order of the fields is V gene, D gene, J gene, clone size, CDR3 DNA, CDR3 protein. D genes are given only for firm matches. Rows give clone size only sometimes, using once, few, many, or a class for an expanded clone.

V: TRBV5-1
D: -
J: TRBJ1-5
size: once
DNA: TGCGCCAGCAGCCGGGGGGACAATCAGCCCCAGCATTTT
CDR3: CASSRGDNQPQHF

V: TRBV2
D: TRBD1
J: TRBJ2-1
size: -
DNA: TGTGCCAGCAGTGGAGCAGGGGGCGGCTACAATGAGCAGTTCTTC
CDR3: CASSGAGGGYNEQFF

V: TRBV19
D: -
J: TRBJ1-1
size: once
DNA: TGTGCCAGTAGTATCGTGGACTGGGGCACTGAAGCTTTCTTT
CDR3: CASSIVDWGTEAFF

V: TRBV2
D: TRBD2
J: TRBJ2-3
size: -
DNA: TGTGCCAGCCACACGGGGACTAGTCTTGAGGCTACGCAGTATTTT
CDR3: CASHTGTSLEATQYF

V: TRBV7-6
D: -
J: TRBJ2-7
size: once
DNA: TGTGCCAGCAGCCGAGTTCTCGGGGCCTCCTACGAGCAGTACTTC
CDR3: CASSRVLGASYEQYF

V: TRBV9
D: -
J: TRBJ1-2
size: few
DNA: TGTGCCAGCAGTCGTACCTCGTGGGGCTACACCTTC
CDR3: CASSRTSWGYTF

V: TRBV5-6
D: TRBD1
J: TRBJ1-6
size: -
DNA: TGTGCCAGCATCCTATACAGACAGGGTTATAATTCACCCCTCCACTTT
CDR3: CASILYRQGYNSPLHF

V: TRBV30
D: TRBD1
J: TRBJ1-6
size: -
DNA: TGTGCCTGGAGCCACAGGGGAGGAACCTATAATTCACCCCTCCACTTT
CDR3: CAWSHRGGTYNSPLHF

V: TRBV5-1
D: TRBD2
J: TRBJ2-2
size: few
DNA: TGCGCCAGCAGCTTAAGAAGCGGGAGTACCGGGGAGCTGTTTTTT
CDR3: CASSLRSGSTGELFF

V: TRBV5-1
D: -
J: TRBJ2-2
size: -
DNA: TGCGCCAGCAGCTCATTTTCGACCGGGGAGCTGTTTTTT
CDR3: CASSSFSTGELFF

V: TRBV18
D: TRBD1
J: TRBJ2-1
size: -
DNA: TGTGCCAGCTCACCACCGAGGGGACAGGGCTACAATGAGCAGTTCTTC
CDR3: CASSPPRGQGYNEQFF

V: TRBV19
D: -
J: TRBJ2-4
size: -
DNA: TGTGCCAGTAATACCGGGACTCTGATGTTGCAAAACATTCAGTACTTC
CDR3: CASNTGTLMLQNIQYF

V: TRBV9
D: -
J: TRBJ2-7
size: -
DNA: TGTGCCAGCAGCGTAGATCCCCAGGGCCCCTACGAGCAGTACTTC
CDR3: CASSVDPQGPYEQYF

V: TRBV11-2
D: TRBD2
J: TRBJ2-7
size: -
DNA: TGTGCCAGCAGGGGGGGGAGCTACGAGCAGTACTTC
CDR3: CASRGGSYEQYF

V: TRBV28
D: TRBD1
J: TRBJ2-7
size: once
DNA: TGTGCCAGCAGACTAAACAGGGGTGGCTACGAGCAGTACTTC
CDR3: CASRLNRGGYEQYF

V: TRBV7-3
D: -
J: TRBJ2-3
size: -
DNA: TGTGCCAGCAGCTTACAGGGACTGGAGGAAGATACGCAGTATTTT
CDR3: CASSLQGLEEDTQYF

V: TRBV29-1
D: -
J: TRBJ1-4
size: -
DNA: TGCAGCGTTGAAGTGGGGACGGGGGCAAAACTGTTTTTT
CDR3: CSVEVGTGAKLFF

V: TRBV7-8
D: -
J: TRBJ1-3
size: -
DNA: TGTGCCAGCAGCTTGGGGACCCCACTGTCTGGAAACACCATATATTTT
CDR3: CASSLGTPLSGNTIYF

V: TRBV7-9
D: -
J: TRBJ1-1
size: -
DNA: TGTGCCAGCAGCTTAGCCTACACTGAAGCTTTCTTT
CDR3: CASSLAYTEAFF

V: TRBV13
D: -
J: TRBJ2-3
size: -
DNA: TGTGCCAGCAGCCACCGGACCCTGGCAGATACGCAGTATTTT
CDR3: CASSHRTLADTQYF

V: TRBV7-6
D: TRBD1
J: TRBJ1-3
size: -
DNA: TGTGCCAGCAGCTCGGGACAGGGAGGAAACACCATATATTTT
CDR3: CASSSGQGGNTIYF

V: TRBV5-1
D: TRBD1
J: TRBJ2-1
size: -
DNA: TGCGCCAGCAGCTTGGAAATGACTTTCAGGGGGAATGAGCAGTTCTTC
CDR3: CASSLEMTFRGNEQFF

V: TRBV19
D: -
J: TRBJ2-5
size: -
DNA: TGTGCCAGTAGTATAGGGAGGAACGACGAGACCCAGTACTTC
CDR3: CASSIGRNDETQYF

V: TRBV28
D: -
J: TRBJ2-7
size: -
DNA: TGTGCCAGCATGGAAGCGGGTCGCTCCTACGAGCAGTACTTC
CDR3: CASMEAGRSYEQYF